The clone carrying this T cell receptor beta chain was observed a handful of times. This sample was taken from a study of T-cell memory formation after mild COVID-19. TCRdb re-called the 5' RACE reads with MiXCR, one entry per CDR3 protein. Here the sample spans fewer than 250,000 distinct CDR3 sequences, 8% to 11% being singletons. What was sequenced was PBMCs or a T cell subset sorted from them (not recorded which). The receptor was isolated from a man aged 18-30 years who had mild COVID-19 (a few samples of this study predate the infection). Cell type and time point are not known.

The CDR3 bases are TGTGCCAGCAGCCCCGAGAGGGGGTTGTCGGAGACCCAGTACTTC. Its protein is CASSPERGLSETQYF. The V and J genes are TRBV9 and TRBJ2-5, with a weak D call TRBD1 (6 bases). Germline loops: CDR1 SGDLS, CDR2 YYNGEE. The V and J ends lost 4 bases and 5 bases respectively, with 18 bases between them. There are 15 residues in the CDR3.